A single sample gave rise to the 4 T cell receptor beta chains below, sequenced in a study of T cell changes during pregnancy in multiple sclerosis. The table came from immunoSEQ multiplex PCR; TCRdb's copy has only in-frame clones and leaves some out. Counted here are 70,000 to 95,000 clones, about 94% occurring once; the ten biggest clones make up about 2%. The material was peripheral blood, obtained in the third trimester of pregnancy. Receptors were obtained from a female donor with multiple sclerosis, enrolled in a pregnancy study.

The chain has TRBV6-1 and TRBJ2-7, with TRBD1 identical over 9 bases. Losses at the gene ends were 5 bases for V and 2 bases for J; bases not matched to a gene: 4. There are 14 residues in the CDR3. The germline V gene has CDR1 MNHNS and CDR2 SASEGT. The chain's CDR3 is CASSLRDRAYEQYF. CDR3 nucleotides: TGTGCCAGCAGTTTGAGGGACAGGGCCTACGAGCAGTACTTC.

The chain has TRBV4-2 and TRBJ1-1; D not certain. CDR3 length equals 15 residues. Germline-derived CDR1 and CDR2 are LGHNA and YNFKEQ. With 1 base removed from V and 0 bases from J, the gap between germline ends came to 9 bases. The CDR3 DNA reads as TGTGCCAGCAGCCAAGGACTCGCCGTGAACACTGAAGCTTTCTTT. Protein: CASSQGLAVNTEAFF.

This clone was seen just once. V gene TRBV9 combines with J gene TRBJ2-3; 10 bases are a match to TRBD2. Germline CDR1 SGDLS, CDR2 YYNGEE. This CDR3 is built from 16 residues. Unmatched junction bases numbered 5, after V lost 0 bases and J lost 4 bases. The CDR3 bases are TGTGCCAGCAGCGTAGGCCCTAGCGGGAGCCCAGATACGCAGTATTTT. Its protein product is CASSVGPSGSPDTQYF.

The rearrangement uses TRBV6-6 and TRBJ1-1; TRBD1 is a possible D gene (6 bases). Germline V lookup: CDR1 MNHNY, CDR2 SVGAGI (reference sequence). Trimming removed 0 bases at V and 7 bases at J, with 18 bases between. The CDR3 contains 16 residues. The CDR3 region is CASSYSVGTTGDEAFF. In DNA form, the CDR3 reads TGTGCCAGCAGTTACTCAGTCGGGACAACCGGAGATGAAGCTTTCTTT.